Sequencing of this TCR beta chain was carried out in a study of T cells in localized non-small cell lung cancer. Study results and caveats: Paired adjacent lung recovered a median roughly 50 of the top 100 tumor clones.

CDR3 length: 16 amino acids. V lost 5 bases and J lost 5, with 18 bases in between. The data were produced by immunoSEQ multiplex PCR, yet TCRdb's version contains in-frame clones alone and is incomplete. The sample has about 2,700 clones, 25% to 35% seen once. This clone was recorded a few times. Its antigen is not known. This receptor was obtained from a man aged 35 to 70 with stage II squamous cell lung carcinoma. Specimen: lung tumor tissue, collected before any cancer treatment. The chain couples TRBV23-1 to TRBJ2-2; D is perhaps TRBD1 (6 bases). TRBV23-1 is annotated as an ORF whose role is uncertain. CDR3 protein: CASSGDGRGKTGELFF. CDR3 DNA sequence: TGCGCCAGCAGTGGGGACGGCAGGGGAAAAACCGGGGAGCTGTTTTTT.